This T cell receptor (beta chain) comes out of a study of cytomegalovirus exposure and HLA in healthy donors (dated by TCRdb to the late 2010s). Concerning the study at large: An earlier analysis of about 560 of the donors reported over 250 Gb of sequence data and 100 million to 120 million unique TCR beta sequences obtained from 150 million to 200 million T cells. A later genetic analysis took genome-wide SNP genotypes for about three fifths of the 666 donors and used that subset as a discovery cohort. The aim of the study was to test whether cataloging public T cell receptors could identify signatures of past pathogen exposure. The T cell repertoires of several hundred subjects were profiled by immunosequencing and related to cytomegalovirus serostatus. In addition to the first cohort of 666 subjects, a separate validation cohort of about 120 different subjects was used. Among around 400 genotyped donors of the cohort, an average of around 220,000 unique TCR beta nucleotide sequences was sequenced per donor, of which roughly 18% were non-productive. An earlier analysis of 587 of the donors used high-throughput TCR beta sequencing to judge whether each TCR beta V gene segment behaved as functional or pseudogenic. To predict cytomegalovirus infection status, the study combined high-throughput TCR immunosequencing, statistical association of individual TCRs with disease status, and machine learning. The later analysis used no new phenotypic data to find candidate immune exposures, relying instead on TCR beta sequences and their occurrence across donors. Donor age, sex, ethnicity and CMV serostatus were compiled together with the repertoire data. All discovery cohort repertoires had been generated using a single sequencing platform. The number of typed donors differed by locus: about 620-630 for A, B, C, DRB1 and DQB1; some 540 for DQA1; 600 to 610 for DPA1; and some 470 for DPB1. HLA typing included class I and class II loci at four-digit resolution. Because of strong linkage in the cohort, roughly 5 DR-DQ haplotypes were treated as single units for association and clustering. An early release that covered roughly 600 HLA-typed donors contained approximately 300 gigabases of sequencing data and 70 million to 100 million unique TCR sequences. Of the roughly 430 genotyped donors, approximately 83% fell in the genetic ancestry cluster associated with self-reported Caucasian donors. In a later analysis, previously published TCR beta repertoires from more than 500 donors were re-analyzed and high-resolution HLA genotyping was added so that TCR occurrence patterns could be studied.

Summary of the overall study and its limitations: In a later analysis, most CMV-associated TCR beta chains were found to appear HLA-restricted, with HLA associations seemingly driven largely by CMV exposure. A total of 150 or so TCR beta chains were listed by the study as associated with cytomegalovirus. An association between a missense DCLRE1C variant and V-gene and J-gene trimming of TCR beta chains was found in a later genetic analysis and replicated in an independent cohort. In a later analysis, several top co-occurrence clusters were reported to appear linked to parvovirus B19, influenza, CMV and Epstein-Barr virus. In a later analysis, HLA-associated TCR beta chains were found to be more clonally expanded and to have lower generation probabilities than equally common non-associated chains. For the cohort, immune exposure information was limited to CMV serostatus. Assigning TCR associations to individual alleles was difficult when HLA alleles, especially DR and DQ, strongly co-occurred. Correlated functional status among segregating V segments might be attributable to linkage disequilibrium, but an unknown experimental factor could not be ruled out. Across donors, most TCR sequences were observed very rarely, whereas some public TCRs were present in many individuals. The authors suggested that the approach could potentially be extended to other disease states and immunological phenotypes. A cluster of highly shared sequence variants was judged likely to represent a technical artifact of the sequencing pipeline. Because HLA typing was missing for some donors at each locus, association tests included only the typed subset. A later analysis associated 15,000 or so TCR beta sequences with specific HLA alleles at a false discovery rate of 0.05. Roughly uniform sequencing depth across donors was assumed in presence/absence analyses, although this assumption may not hold. Around 16 rarely observed V segments, including chromosome 9 orphons, were excluded from the earlier analysis of just under 600 of the donors because counts were too low. The classifier was reported to diagnose cytomegalovirus status with high specificity and sensitivity in both the original and validation cohorts. In vitro tests confirmed that three of the cytomegalovirus-associated TCR beta chains recognize cytomegalovirus antigens. Some IMGT-functional V segments, including TRBV6-2 and TRBV6-3, could not be distinguished by the 87-base-pair reads and were therefore excluded. Only TCR beta chains were sequenced in this cohort, and the absence of alpha or paired-chain data limited detectable features. A later analysis found that TCR association rates varied across HLA loci, with DRB1 alleles showing the most associated TCRs and HLA-C alleles the fewest. A further reported finding was that TCR beta sequences accurately predicted the HLA-A and HLA-B alleles for most subjects in the first cohort. An earlier analysis of approximately 530 of the donors showed that most TCR beta V segments appeared in productive rearrangements either about 90% or about 30% of the time, which broadly matched IMGT annotations. In a later genetic analysis, fewer N-insertions in productive TCRs were reported among donors in an Asian-associated ancestry cluster than the approximately 630-donor mean.

Taken from the germline V gene (reference sequence), the CDR1 and CDR2 loops are SGHNT and YYREEE. V is pared back by 5 bases and J by 0 bases, with 15 bases lying between the germline termini. From the cysteine up to the phenylalanine, the CDR3 has a length of 16 residues. The read is trimmed to its CDR3 DNA, 48 bases read in frame from base 1. The cohort was made up of approximately 700 healthy bone marrow donors. At the time of sampling, all cohort members were nominally healthy, though unrecorded immune exposures were likely present. The donor tested CMV seronegative, placing the donor among the 350 or so seronegative members of the cohort. Every donor gave a peripheral blood sample, and the peripheral blood mononuclear cells from that sample were used for TCR beta sequencing. The Qiagen DNeasy Blood Extraction Kit was used to extract genomic DNA from the blood cell samples. The library was prepared using the immunoSEQ multiplex PCR assay. The multiplex PCR relied on a mix of 60 forward primers for TCR Vbeta segments and 13 reverse primers for TCR Jbeta segments. The CDR3 region of rearranged TCR beta genes was amplified from genomic DNA with a multiplex PCR assay. The Illumina HiSeq System was used to sequence the amplified TCR beta libraries as 87-base-pair reads. As for the authors' bioinformatics: In a later analysis, 80 million or so unique TCR beta chains were counted across the roughly 670 repertoires, and some 10 million of these chains were shared by at least two donors. Raw reads were error-corrected and collapsed into unique sequences with a nearest-neighbor algorithm that merged closely related sequences to remove PCR and sequencing errors. V, D and J gene segments were assigned by aligning CDR3 sequences to IMGT reference sequences. For a sequence to be retained, at least a six-nucleotide match to both a V gene segment and a J gene segment was required. Rearrangements were classified as productive when the CDR3 lacked stop codons and remained in frame with V and J, and all other rearrangements were classified as non-productive. Following IMGT convention, CDR3 was defined as the stretch from the second conserved V-encoded cysteine up to the conserved J-encoded phenylalanine. The earlier analysis of about 610 of the donors excluded sequences that lacked an unambiguous match to a single V gene segment. In an earlier analysis of approximately 560 of the donors, a V segment was called functional when productive rearrangements were above 56.7%, and segregating when the standard deviation between donors exceeded 5%. A statistical classification framework was developed to diagnose cytomegalovirus status using the catalog of TCR beta chain sequences. In a later analysis, TCR nucleotide sequences were compared against IMGT/GENE-DB human TR gene sequences so that V and J genes could be assigned. A later analysis assigned CDR3 sequences and most-parsimonious VDJ recombination scenarios with the TCRdist pipeline. A later analysis defined each TCR beta chain by its CDR3 amino acid sequence plus V-gene family, and excluded reads lacking a unique V-gene family. To address suspected cross-contamination and a sequencing artifact, a later analysis removed roughly 640 highly shared, low-generation-probability nucleotide sequences. In a later analysis, a clonal expansion index was calculated for each public chain from normalized within-repertoire ranks of inferred template counts. In a later analysis, generation probabilities were computed using a VDJ recombination model fitted to out-of-frame rearrangements, and the results were checked against IGoR. A later analysis scored TCR-TCR, TCR-HLA and TCR-CMV co-occurrence with hypergeometric tests, applying a repertoire-size bias correction to TCR pairs. To estimate false discovery rates, a later analysis permuted the HLA or CMV assignments 20 times. A later analysis grouped co-occurring TCRs with DBSCAN, adding TCRdist sequence similarity when clustering within HLA-allele-positive subsets. Repertoires with fewer than 30,000 or more than 120,000 public chains, plus five repertoires with anomalous nucleotide sharing, were excluded from co-occurrence clustering. TCRdb obtained this table from immuneACCESS and retained in-frame rearrangements with V and J assigned. These tables miss some clones; where compared with another copy, unresolved V genes account for less than half of the shortfall, and the remainder is unexplained. Clonal size and the V and J genes are those of that table, whereas D and trimming came from the DNA. Recorded for this sample are some 91,000 clones; 60% to 80% of them occurred a single time. The ten top clones hold approximately 3.5% of the sample.

A remark on this clone: The antigen this receptor binds is unknown. No much larger clone exists at a distance of one base, and base qualities are not known.

This sequence originates from a man aged 35 to 55 in good health and CMV-seronegative. This sequence uses TRBV5-4 and TRBJ2-1; perhaps TRBD2 is the D gene, with 6 bases matching. The sequencing sample was made of PBMCs. The base sequence is TGTGCCAGCAGGACCGGGACTTCCAGCTCCTACAATGAGCAGTTCTTC. Protein translation: CASRTGTSSSYNEQFF.